Listed here is a single T cell receptor (beta chain). The antigen is not known. The data belong to a study of cytomegalovirus exposure and HLA in healthy donors. Trimming pared 4 bases from V and 3 bases from J, leaving 3 bases between. Germline V CDR1 and CDR2: SNHLY, FYNNEI. The CDR3 runs to 11 residues. Use of 60 Vbeta and 13 Jbeta primers characterized the PCR. This table comes from immunoSEQ multiplex PCR, and its TCRdb copy is limited to in-frame clones, with some not included. This table has around 90,000 clones, 85% appearing once. Whole-study findings and limits: With high specificity and sensitivity, the classifier reportedly diagnosed cytomegalovirus status. Among the CMV-associated chains, a few were confirmed in vitro as specific for CMV antigens. Later analysis demonstrated an association between a missense DCLRE1C variant and TCR beta V- and J-gene trimming.

The chain combines TRBV2 with TRBJ2-5, with unresolved D. Specimen: PBMCs. This sequence was found in a man aged 35 to 55 in good health and CMV-seropositive. The DNA for the CDR3 is TGTGCCAGCAGTGCCAAAGAGACCCAGTACTTC. Translated: CASSAKETQYF.